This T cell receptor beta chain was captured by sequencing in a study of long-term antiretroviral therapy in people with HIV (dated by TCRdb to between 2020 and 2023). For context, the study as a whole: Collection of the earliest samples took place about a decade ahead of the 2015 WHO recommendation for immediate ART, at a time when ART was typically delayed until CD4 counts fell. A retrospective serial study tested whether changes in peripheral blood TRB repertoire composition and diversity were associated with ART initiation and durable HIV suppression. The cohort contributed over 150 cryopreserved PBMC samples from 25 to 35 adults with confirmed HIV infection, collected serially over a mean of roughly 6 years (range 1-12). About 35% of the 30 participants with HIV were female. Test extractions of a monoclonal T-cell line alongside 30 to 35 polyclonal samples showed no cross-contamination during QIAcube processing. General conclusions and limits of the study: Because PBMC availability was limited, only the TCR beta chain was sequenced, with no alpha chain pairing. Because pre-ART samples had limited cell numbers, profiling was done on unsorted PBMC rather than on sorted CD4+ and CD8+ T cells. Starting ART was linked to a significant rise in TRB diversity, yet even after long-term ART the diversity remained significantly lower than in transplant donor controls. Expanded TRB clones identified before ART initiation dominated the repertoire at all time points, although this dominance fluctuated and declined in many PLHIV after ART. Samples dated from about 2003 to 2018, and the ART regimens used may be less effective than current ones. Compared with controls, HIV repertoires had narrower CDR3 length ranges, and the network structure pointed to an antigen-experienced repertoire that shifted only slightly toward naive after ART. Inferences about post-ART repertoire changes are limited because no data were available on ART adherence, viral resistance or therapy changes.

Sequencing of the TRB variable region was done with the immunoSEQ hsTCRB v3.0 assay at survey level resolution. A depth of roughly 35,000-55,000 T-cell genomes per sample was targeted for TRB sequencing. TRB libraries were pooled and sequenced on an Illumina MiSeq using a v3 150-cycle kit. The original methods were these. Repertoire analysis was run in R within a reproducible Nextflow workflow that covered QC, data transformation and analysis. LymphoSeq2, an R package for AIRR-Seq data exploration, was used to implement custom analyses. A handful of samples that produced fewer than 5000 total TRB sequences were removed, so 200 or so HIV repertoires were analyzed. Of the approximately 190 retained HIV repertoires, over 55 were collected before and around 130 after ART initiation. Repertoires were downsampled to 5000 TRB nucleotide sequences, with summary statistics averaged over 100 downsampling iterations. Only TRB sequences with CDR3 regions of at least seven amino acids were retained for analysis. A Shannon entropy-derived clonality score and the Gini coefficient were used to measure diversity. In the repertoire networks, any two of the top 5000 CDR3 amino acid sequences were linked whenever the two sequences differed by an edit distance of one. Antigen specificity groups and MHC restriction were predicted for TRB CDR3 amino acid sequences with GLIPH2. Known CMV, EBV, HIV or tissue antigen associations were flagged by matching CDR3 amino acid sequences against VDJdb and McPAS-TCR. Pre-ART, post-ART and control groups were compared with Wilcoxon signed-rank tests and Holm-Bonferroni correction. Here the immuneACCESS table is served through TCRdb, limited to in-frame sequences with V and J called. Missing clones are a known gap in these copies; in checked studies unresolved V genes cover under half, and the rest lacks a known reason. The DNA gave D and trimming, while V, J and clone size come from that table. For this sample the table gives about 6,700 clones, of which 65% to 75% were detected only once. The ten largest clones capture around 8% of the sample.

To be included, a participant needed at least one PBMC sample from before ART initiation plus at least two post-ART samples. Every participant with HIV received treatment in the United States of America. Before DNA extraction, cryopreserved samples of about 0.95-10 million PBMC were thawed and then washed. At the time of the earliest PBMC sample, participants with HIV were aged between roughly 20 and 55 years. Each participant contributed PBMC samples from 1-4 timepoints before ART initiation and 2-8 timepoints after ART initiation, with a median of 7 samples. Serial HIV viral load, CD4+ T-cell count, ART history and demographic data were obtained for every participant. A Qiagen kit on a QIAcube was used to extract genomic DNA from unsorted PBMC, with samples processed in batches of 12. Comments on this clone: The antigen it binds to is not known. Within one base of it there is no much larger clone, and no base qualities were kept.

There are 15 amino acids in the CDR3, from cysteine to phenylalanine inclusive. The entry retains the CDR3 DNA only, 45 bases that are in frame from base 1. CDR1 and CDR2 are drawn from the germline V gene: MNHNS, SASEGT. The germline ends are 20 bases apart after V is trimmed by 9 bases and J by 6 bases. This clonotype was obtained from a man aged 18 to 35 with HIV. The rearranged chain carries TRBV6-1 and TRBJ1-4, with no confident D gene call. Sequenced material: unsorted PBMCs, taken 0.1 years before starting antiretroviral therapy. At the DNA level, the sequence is TGTGCCAGTGGAGTTAGGCCAACTAGGCATGAAAAACTGTTTTTT. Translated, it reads CASGVRPTRHEKLFF.